The rows below give T cell receptor beta chains drawn from one sample of a study of T cells in Graves' hyperthyroidism and ophthalmopathy. TCRdb processed the multiplex PCR reads anew with MiXCR; each CDR3 protein has one entry. Among about half a million distinct CDR3 sequences listed, about a fifth were seen once. The sequenced material came from blood. The receptors originated from a man between 18 and 29 years old with Graves' hyperthyroidism. Both conserved end residues are part of each CDR3. Each record gives: V gene, D gene, J gene, clone size, CDR3 DNA, CDR3 protein. The D gene is left open where the match is weak. Clone size is shown for a subset of rows, as once, few, many or a class of expanded clone.

TRBV12-3/TRBV12-4,NA,TRBJ2-7,NA,TGTGCCAGCAGTTTTTCAGACTATTCCAACGAGCAGTACTTC,CASSFSDYSNEQYF
TRBV12-3/TRBV12-4,NA,TRBJ1-1,many,TGTGCCAGCAGTTTCGGGAACGAGGCTTTCTTT,CASSFGNEAFF
TRBV6-5,NA,TRBJ1-5,NA,TGTGCCAGCAGTTTAGGGGGAGGCAGAAATCAGCCCCAGCATTTT,CASSLGGGRNQPQHF
TRBV7-8,NA,TRBJ1-1,few,TGTGCCAGCACCGAGTTTAGGATGAACACTGAAGCTTTCTTT,CASTEFRMNTEAFF
TRBV7-2,NA,TRBJ2-4,few,TGTGCCAGCAGCTTAGAGCCAGGGGAGATTCAGTACTTC,CASSLEPGEIQYF
TRBV12-3/TRBV12-4,NA,TRBJ1-3,many,TGTGCCAGCAGTTCACAGGGAATGGCTGGAAACACCATATATTTT,CASSSQGMAGNTIYF
TRBV19,TRBD1,TRBJ2-7,NA,TGTGCCAGTAGTACCCCCGGGACAGGGGCCTCCTACGAGCAGTACTTC,CASSTPGTGASYEQYF
TRBV6-1,NA,TRBJ1-5,few,TGTGCCAGCAGTGTACAGGAGGAGGGCAATCAGCCCCAGCATTTT,CASSVQEEGNQPQHF
TRBV12-3/TRBV12-4,NA,TRBJ2-7,NA,TGTGCCAGCAGTTCTTTTCCAGGGAACCACGAGCAGTACTTC,CASSSFPGNHEQYF
TRBV6-1,NA,TRBJ2-7,NA,TGTGCCAGCAGCGATGGCCGATCTAGTACAGGGAGTCCCTACGAGCAGTACTTC,CASSDGRSSTGSPYEQYF
TRBV6-2/TRBV6-3,NA,TRBJ2-5,many,TGTGCCAGCAGTTACTTCCCCAGGGGGGCGCAATCGGAGACCCAGTACTTC,CASSYFPRGAQSETQYF
TRBV9,NA,TRBJ2-2,many,TGTGCCACCCTCATCGGGGAGCTGTTTTTT,CATLIGELFF
TRBV7-2,TRBD1,TRBJ2-7,NA,TGTGCCAGCAGCTCCTTTGGACAGGGGGAGCAGTACTTC,CASSSFGQGEQYF
TRBV20-1,NA,TRBJ2-7,once,TGCAGTGCTACGGGGCCTGGGTACGAGCAGTACTTC,CSATGPGYEQYF
TRBV9,TRBD1,TRBJ2-5,NA,TGTGCCAGCAGCGTAGCCCCTCACAGGGGCCAAGAGACCCAGTACTTC,CASSVAPHRGQETQYF
TRBV12-3/TRBV12-4,TRBD1,TRBJ2-7,many,TGTGCCAGCAGCTACAGGGGAGCGCACGAGCAGTACTTC,CASSYRGAHEQYF
TRBV9,NA,TRBJ1-1,NA,TGTGCCAGCAGCCCACCGACAGTGAACACTGAAGCTTTCTTT,CASSPPTVNTEAFF